The 29 T cell receptor beta chains in this list originate from one sample, sequenced in a study of blood T cells in healthy people across ages. Through a sample-barcoded 5' primer and a J-beta primer mix, a second PCR was run for roughly 7 to 11 cycles. Via MiXCR, TCRdb re-called the 5' RACE reads, giving one row per CDR3 protein. The top ten hold roughly 3.5% of the sample, which has about 800,000 distinct CDR3 sequences, approximately 25% seen once. These data also formed part of another study, on T cells of mothers and their children.

Sequencing used blood. Source of these receptors: a boy aged 5 to 17 in good health.

CDR3 DNA: TGTGCCAGCAGCCGACCGGACAGGGAAGGGGACACCGGGGAGCTGTTTTTT. Translating gives CASSRPDREGDTGELFF. The chain carries TRBV7-8 and TRBJ2-2; TRBD1 matches 8 bases. Germline CDR1 is SGHVS and CDR2 is FQNEAQ. This CDR3 has 17 residues. V shed 5 bases and J 3 bases; nucleotides not matched to a gene: 11. Drawing the rest from reference TRBV7-8 and TRBJ2-2, the complete variable domain is GAGVSQSPRYKVAKRGQDVALRCDPISGHVSLFWYQQALGQGPEFLTYFQNEAQLDKSGLPSDRFFAERPEGSVSTLKIQRTQQEDSAVYLCASSRPDREGDTGELFFGEGSRLTVL.

This clonotype was observed a few times. The chain employs TRBV7-3 and TRBJ2-3, with TRBD1 matching over 8 bases. V gave up 7 bases and J gave up 2 bases; unmatched junction bases: 8. CDR3 length equals 15 residues. CDR1 and CDR2 from the germline V gene are SGHTA and FQGTGA. CDR3 sequence: CASTMTGADTDTQYF. In DNA form, the CDR3 reads TGTGCCAGCACCATGACAGGGGCTGACACAGATACGCAGTATTTT.

This sequence joins TRBV7-3 and TRBJ2-5; weak D call: TRBD2 (6 bases). Trimming removed 5 bases from V and 5 bases from J, with 15 bases in between. The CDR3 covers 14 residues. From germline, CDR1 is SGHTA and CDR2 FQGTGA. CDR3 DNA: TGTGCCAGCAGCCCCGGTAGCGGTCAGGAGACCCAGTACTTC. As protein: CASSPGSGQETQYF.

A few counts support this clonotype. The chain is built from TRBV25-1 and TRBJ2-5; D might be TRBD1 (6 bases). The germline V gene encodes CDR1 MGHDK and CDR2 SYGVNS. V lost 4 bases and J lost 2, with 11 bases in between. The length of the CDR3 is 14 residues. The CDR3 here is CASSVGAGQETQYF. In nucleotides, the CDR3 is TGTGCCAGCAGTGTGGGGGCGGGTCAAGAGACCCAGTACTTC.

Only a few counts were recorded for this clonotype. The CDR3 here is CASSNGHYNEQFF. CDR3 coding DNA: TGCGCCAGCAGCAATGGGCACTACAATGAGCAGTTCTTC. The chain joins TRBV4-3 to TRBJ2-1; D is unclear. Germline V lookup: CDR1 LGHNA, CDR2 YSLEER. Trimming pared 5 bases from V and 3 bases from J, leaving 8 bases between. CDR3 length equals 13 residues.

In its sample, this clonotype was seen a few times. This chain links TRBV20-1 with TRBJ1-1; D remains unclear. With 7 bases removed from V and 1 base from J, the gap between germline ends came to 13 bases. From germline, CDR1 is DFQATT and CDR2 SNEGSKA (reference sequence). CDR3 length: 13 amino acids. CDR3 in DNA: TGCAGTGTCCCCAGAGGGCGGAACACTGAAGCTTTCTTT. This codes for CSVPRGRNTEAFF.

The rearrangement uses TRBV20-1 and TRBJ1-1, with D maybe TRBD1 (5 bases). V gave up 5 bases and J gave up 1 base, with 23 bases separating them. The V gene's germline CDR1 is DFQATT and CDR2 SNEGSKA (reference sequence). The CDR3 is made up of 17 amino acids. The DNA of the CDR3 is TGCAGTGCTCGCCCACCTACTGACAGCCGGTCGAACACTGAAGCTTTCTTT. Amino acids: CSARPPTDSRSNTEAFF.

The sample holds a few counts of this clonotype. J is TRBJ1-2 and V is TRBV20-1; D ambiguous. V lost 1 base to trimming and J lost 9 bases, with 18 bases between them. Germline CDR1 DFQATT, CDR2 SNEGSKA (reference sequence). This CDR3 region has 14 residues. The CDR3 here is CSARANVGPRSYTF. CDR3 DNA sequence: TGCAGTGCTAGAGCGAACGTTGGGCCAAGGAGCTACACCTTC.

The genes are TRBV20-1 and TRBJ2-5; weak D call: TRBD1 (5 bases). This CDR3 is built from 13 residues. V was cut by 3 bases and J by 5 bases, with 13 bases left in between. CDR1 is DFQATT, CDR2 SNEGSKA, per germline (reference sequence). The DNA of the CDR3 is TGCAGTGCTAGGGTAATAGGGGTGGAGACCCAGTACTTC. Translating it yields CSARVIGVETQYF.

A few counts support this clonotype. CDR3 coding DNA: TGTGCCAGCAGGGACAGGGGCAGAAGAGAGACCCAGTACTTC. Encoded protein: CASRDRGRRETQYF. The J gene is TRBJ2-5, the V gene TRBV28, with 9 bases fitting TRBD1. Germline CDR1 MDHEN, CDR2 SYDVKM. With 6 bases clipped from V and 4 bases from J, the junction kept 6 bases outside the gene matches. This CDR3 is built from 14 residues.

This chain uses TRBV9 with TRBJ1-1, with a weak D call TRBD1 (5 bases). The CDR3 is 16 residues long. The V and J ends lost 4 bases and 3 bases respectively, with 19 bases between them. The germline V gene has CDR1 SGDLS and CDR2 YYNGEE. The CDR3 loop is CASSPGGGEVDTEAFF. DNA of the CDR3: TGTGCCAGCAGCCCAGGTGGGGGAGAGGTGGACACTGAAGCTTTCTTT. Complete variable domain (other parts from reference TRBV9 and TRBJ1-1): DSGVTQTPKHLITATGQRVTLRCSPRSGDLSVYWYQQSLDQGLQFLIQYYNGEERAKGNILERFSAQQFPDLHSELNLSSLELGDSALYFCASSPGGGEVDTEAFFGQGTRLTVV.

The chain is built from TRBV12-3 or TRBV12-4 and TRBJ2-7; 7 nucleotides align to TRBD1. The CDR3 consists of 15 residues. J gave up 0 bases and V 7 bases, and 9 bases lay outside the gene matches. The CDR3 DNA reads as TGTGCCAGCAACCCCGGGACAGAGTCCTCCTACGAGCAGTACTTC. Translating it yields CASNPGTESSYEQYF.

This clonotype was counted a few times. The rearrangement joins TRBV14 to TRBJ2-7; D is perhaps TRBD1 or TRBD2 (6 bases each). The CDR3 sequence is 17 residues long. V dropped 3 bases and J dropped 2 bases, with 20 bases sitting between them. The germline CDR1 and CDR2 sequences are SGHDN and FVKESK. The CDR3 loop is CASSQWLAGQTTYEQYF. The CDR3 DNA is TGTGCCAGCAGCCAGTGGTTGGCGGGACAAACTACCTACGAGCAGTACTTC.

The chain couples TRBV20-1 to TRBJ2-3; 9 bases are a match to TRBD2. The CDR3 runs to 13 residues. V was pared by 3 bases and J by 5 bases, with 3 bases of the junction left unmatched. CDR1 and CDR2 from the germline V gene are DFQATT and SNEGSKA (reference sequence). This CDR3 reads CSASRRGGDTQYF. CDR3 in DNA: TGCAGTGCTAGCCGGCGGGGGGGAGATACGCAGTATTTT.

This clonotype was recorded a few times. The chain combines TRBV27 with TRBJ1-2; weak D call: TRBD1 (6 bases). Germline-derived CDR1 and CDR2 are MNHEY and SMNVEV (reference sequence). V gave up 6 bases and J gave up 3 bases, with 11 bases separating them. The CDR3 totals 13 residues. In DNA, the CDR3 is TGTGCCAGCAGAGGGGGACTTTACTATGGCTACACCTTC. Amino acid sequence: CASRGGLYYGYTF.

V and J are TRBV19 and TRBJ2-2; no definite D call. The V gene lost 3 bases and the J gene lost 6 bases, with 11 bases spanning the gap. The CDR3 extends over 14 amino acids. CDR1 is LNHDA, CDR2 SQIVND, per germline (reference sequence). For the CDR3, the DNA is TGTGCCAGTAGTATCCAAATTTTTCCCGGGGAGCTGTTTTTT. The encoded protein is CASSIQIFPGELFF.

This clonotype was seen a handful of times. The chain links TRBV28 to TRBJ2-1; D assignment may be TRBD1 or TRBD2 (6 bases each). Germline-derived CDR1 and CDR2 are MDHEN and SYDVKM. Trimming shortened V by 8 bases and J by 5 bases, and 22 bases separated the two germline ends. The CDR3 runs to 16 residues. CDR3 DNA: TGTGCCAGCTGGGGGGCGAGCGTGGGCAGGGACAATGAGCAGTTCTTC. Translated: CASWGASVGRDNEQFF.

The rearrangement joins TRBV20-1 to TRBJ2-3, with TRBD2 matching 7 bases. Germline V gene data show CDR1 as DFQATT and CDR2 as SNEGSKA (reference sequence). This CDR3 region has 17 residues. V lost 6 bases and J lost 2; bases outside the gene matches: 17. CDR3 DNA sequence: TGCAGTGCCCGATCCGGGGAGGCGGGAGACTTCACAGATACGCAGTATTTT. It encodes CSARSGEAGDFTDTQYF.

V and J are TRBV20-1 and TRBJ2-5; D is unresolved. The CDR3 is 13 residues long. V was trimmed by 2 bases and J by 2 bases, leaving 9 bases between them. Germline-derived CDR1 and CDR2 are DFQATT and SNEGSKA (reference sequence). The CDR3 here is CSARLSSQETQYF. CDR3 sequence (DNA): TGCAGTGCTAGACTGAGCTCACAAGAGACCCAGTACTTC.

The V call is TRBV2, the J call TRBJ2-4; tentative D call: TRBD1 (5 bases). The CDR3 is made up of 15 amino acids. Per the germline V gene, CDR1 is SNHLY and CDR2 is FYNNEI. Trimming removed 7 bases from V and 8 bases from J, with 21 bases in between. The CDR3 sequence: CASTERVAGQYIQYF. The CDR3 DNA sequence: TGTGCCAGCACCGAAAGGGTGGCAGGGCAATACATTCAGTACTTC.

The V and J genes are TRBV20-1 and TRBJ2-5, with TRBD2 as a possible D gene (5 bases). The CDR3 runs to 17 residues. The V end lost 3 bases, the J end lost 5 bases, and 25 bases lay between the germline ends. In germline, CDR1 is DFQATT, CDR2 SNEGSKA (reference sequence). CDR3 nucleotides: TGCAGTGCTAGTTTCGGCAATCTCTACCTTCGCGGGGAGACCCAGTACTTC. Its protein product is CSASFGNLYLRGETQYF.

This clonotype was observed a few times. The V gene is TRBV6-7, the J gene TRBJ1-1; 10 positions match TRBD1. TRBV6-7 is sorted into the ORF group, with uncertain function. CDR3 size: 15 residues. V lost 6 bases and J lost 1; bases outside the gene matches: 5. The chain's CDR3 is CASSERTGGNTEAFF. CDR3 coding DNA: TGTGCCAGCAGCGAACGGACAGGGGGGAACACTGAAGCTTTCTTT.

J is TRBJ2-3 and V is TRBV6-2 or TRBV6-3; TRBD2 matches 9 bases. The CDR3 runs 20 residues. Germline CDR1 is MNHEY and CDR2 is SVGEGT. Trimming took 0 bases from V and 0 from J; bases not matched to a gene: 13. The CDR3 DNA follows: TGTGCCAGCAGTTACTCGAATCCGAAGCGGGAGGACGGCAGCACAGATACGCAGTATTTT. Its translation is CASSYSNPKREDGSTDTQYF.

The genes are TRBV20-1 and TRBJ1-4; D is ambiguous. CDR3 length equals 13 residues. V was cut by 3 bases and J by 8 bases, with 13 bases left in between. Per the germline V gene, CDR1 is DFQATT and CDR2 is SNEGSKA (reference sequence). The CDR3 loop is CSARHPISEKLFF. In DNA form, the CDR3 reads TGCAGTGCTAGGCATCCGATTTCCGAAAAACTGTTTTTT.

This clonotype was counted only a few times. The genes are TRBV28 and TRBJ2-7; D call uncertain. The CDR3 has 16 amino acids. CDR1 and CDR2 from the germline V gene are MDHEN and SYDVKM. Trimming removed 5 bases at V and 1 base at J, with 18 bases between. The DNA of the CDR3 is TGTGCCAGCAGTGGCACTACCTTAGCTATATCCTACGAGCAGTACTTC. Residues: CASSGTTLAISYEQYF.

This sequence joins TRBV5-1 and TRBJ2-2; D gene ambiguous. The CDR3 runs to 16 residues. CDR1 and CDR2 from the germline V gene are SGHRS and YFSETQ. Trimming shortened V by 0 bases and J by 1 base, and 10 bases separated the two germline ends. CDR3 DNA: TGCGCCAGCAGCTTGGGTTCCTCCAAGAACACCGGGGAGCTGTTTTTT. Its protein is CASSLGSSKNTGELFF.

The chain couples TRBV10-3 to TRBJ1-2, with D unresolved. The CDR3 has 11 amino acids. Germline CDR1 is ENHRY and CDR2 is SYGVKD. Between the trimmed V and J ends, which lost 3 bases and 4 bases, there was a span of 3 bases. CDR3: CAISDSYGYTF. DNA of the CDR3: TGTGCCATCAGTGACAGCTATGGCTACACCTTC.

In this sample, this clonotype turned up a few times. The chain couples TRBV5-1 to TRBJ1-4; TRBD1 is a possible D gene (6 bases). The V end lost 0 bases, the J end lost 7 bases, and 10 bases lay between the germline ends. CDR1 and CDR2 (germline): SGHRS, YFSETQ. This CDR3 is 14 amino acids long. The CDR3: CASSLAGAFEKLFF. DNA of the CDR3: TGCGCCAGCAGCTTGGCAGGGGCTTTTGAAAAACTGTTTTTT.

This clonotype showed up just a few times. The gene calls are TRBV20-1 and TRBJ2-3; 10 positions match TRBD2. V shed 3 bases, J shed 0 bases, and the junction held 3 bases outside the gene matches. The CDR3 loop spans 15 amino acids. Germline CDR1 and CDR2: DFQATT and SNEGSKA (reference sequence). The chain's CDR3 is CSARFSGGSTDTQYF. CDR3 bases: TGCAGTGCTAGGTTTAGCGGGGGGAGCACAGATACGCAGTATTTT.